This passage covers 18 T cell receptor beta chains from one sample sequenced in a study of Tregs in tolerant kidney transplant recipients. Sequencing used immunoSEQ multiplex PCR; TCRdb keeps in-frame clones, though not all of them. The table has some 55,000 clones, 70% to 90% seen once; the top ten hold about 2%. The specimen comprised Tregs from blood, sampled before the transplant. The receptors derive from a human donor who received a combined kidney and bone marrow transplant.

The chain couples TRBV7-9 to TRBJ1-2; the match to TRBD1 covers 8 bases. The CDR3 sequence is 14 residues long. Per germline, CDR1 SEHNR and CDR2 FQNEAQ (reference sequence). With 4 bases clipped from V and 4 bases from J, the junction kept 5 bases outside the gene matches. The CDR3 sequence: CASSWGQATYGYTF. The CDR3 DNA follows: TGTGCCAGCAGCTGGGGACAGGCGACCTATGGCTACACCTTC.

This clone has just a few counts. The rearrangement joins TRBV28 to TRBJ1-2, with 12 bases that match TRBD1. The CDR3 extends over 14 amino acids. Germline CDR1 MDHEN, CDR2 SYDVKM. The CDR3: CETGTGGEDHGYTF. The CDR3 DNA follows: TGTGAAACCGGGACAGGGGGCGAAGACCATGGCTACACCTTC.

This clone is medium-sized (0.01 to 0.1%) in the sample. As DNA, the CDR3 is TGTGCCAGCTCACCACCGCCGGGCTCCTACGAGCAGTACTTC. Its protein product is CASSPPPGSYEQYF. The rearrangement uses TRBV18 and TRBJ2-7; D remains ambiguous. This CDR3 has 14 amino acids. The V end lost 0 bases, the J end lost 0 bases, and 6 bases lay between the germline ends. Looked up from germline, CDR1 is KGHSH and CDR2 is LQKENI. Supplemented by reference TRBV18 and TRBJ2-7, the full variable domain reads NAGVMQNPRHLVRRRGQEARLRCSPMKGHSHVYWYRQLPEEGLKFMVYLQKENIIDESGMPKERFSAEFPKEGPSILRIQQVVRGDSAAYFCASSPPPGSYEQYFGPGTRLTVT.

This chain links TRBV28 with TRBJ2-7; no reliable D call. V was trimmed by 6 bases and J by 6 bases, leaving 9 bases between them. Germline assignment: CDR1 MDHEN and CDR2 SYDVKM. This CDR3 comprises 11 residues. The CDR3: CASRDPLEQYF. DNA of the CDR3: TGTGCCAGCAGAGACCCCCTCGAGCAGTACTTC. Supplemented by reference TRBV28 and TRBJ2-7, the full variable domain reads DVKVTQSSRYLVKRTGEKVFLECVQDMDHENMFWYRQDPGLGLRLIYFSYDVKMKEKGDIPEGYSVSREKKERFSLILESASTNQTSMYLCASRDPLEQYFGPGTRLTVT.

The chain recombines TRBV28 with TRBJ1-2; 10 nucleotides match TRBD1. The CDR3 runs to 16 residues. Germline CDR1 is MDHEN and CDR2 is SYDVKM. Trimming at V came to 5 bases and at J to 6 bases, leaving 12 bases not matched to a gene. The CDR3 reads CASSRPPGTGVHGYTF. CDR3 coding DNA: TGTGCCAGCAGTAGGCCCCCCGGGACAGGGGTTCATGGCTACACCTTC.

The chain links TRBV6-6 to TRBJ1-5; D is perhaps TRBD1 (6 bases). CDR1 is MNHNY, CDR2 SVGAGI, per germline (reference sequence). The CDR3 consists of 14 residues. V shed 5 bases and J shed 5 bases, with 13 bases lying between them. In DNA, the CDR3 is TGTGCCAGCAGTCTACAGGGCGGATATCAGCCCCAGCATTTT. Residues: CASSLQGGYQPQHF.

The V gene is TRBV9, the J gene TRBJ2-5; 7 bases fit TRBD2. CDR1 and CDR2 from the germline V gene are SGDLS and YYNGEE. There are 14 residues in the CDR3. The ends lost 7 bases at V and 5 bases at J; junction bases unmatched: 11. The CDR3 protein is CASAPRESTETQYF. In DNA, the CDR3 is TGTGCCAGCGCGCCGCGGGAGAGTACGGAGACCCAGTACTTC.

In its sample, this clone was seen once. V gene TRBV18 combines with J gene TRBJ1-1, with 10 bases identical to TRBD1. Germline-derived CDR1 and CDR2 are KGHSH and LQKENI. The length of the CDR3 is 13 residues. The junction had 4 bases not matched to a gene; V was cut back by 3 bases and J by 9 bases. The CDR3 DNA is TGTGCCAGCTCACCCTCGACAGGGGGCAAAGCTTTCTTT. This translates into CASSPSTGGKAFF.

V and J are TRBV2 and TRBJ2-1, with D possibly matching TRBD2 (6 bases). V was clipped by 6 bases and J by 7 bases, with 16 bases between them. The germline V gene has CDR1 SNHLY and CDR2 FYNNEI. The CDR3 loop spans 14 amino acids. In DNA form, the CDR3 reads TGTGCCAGCAGCAGGGACGGAGGGTGGAATGAGCAGTTCTTC. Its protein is CASSRDGGWNEQFF. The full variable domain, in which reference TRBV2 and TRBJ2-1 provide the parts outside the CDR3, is EPEVTQTPSHQVTQMGQEVILRCVPISNHLYFYWYRQILGQKVEFLVSFYNNEISEKSEIFDDQFSVERPDGSNFTLKIRSTKLEDSAMYFCASSRDGGWNEQFFGPGTRLTVL.

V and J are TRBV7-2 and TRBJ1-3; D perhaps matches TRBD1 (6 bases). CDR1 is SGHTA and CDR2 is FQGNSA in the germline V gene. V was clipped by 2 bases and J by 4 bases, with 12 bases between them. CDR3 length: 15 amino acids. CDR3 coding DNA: TGTGCCAGCAGCTTAATTGGAGGGGGGGGAAACACCATATATTTT. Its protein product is CASSLIGGGGNTIYF.

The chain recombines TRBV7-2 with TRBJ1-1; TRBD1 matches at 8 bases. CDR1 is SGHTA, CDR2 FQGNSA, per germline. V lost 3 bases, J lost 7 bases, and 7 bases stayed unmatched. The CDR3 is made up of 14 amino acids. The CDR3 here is CASSFDRGAGEAFF. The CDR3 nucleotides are TGTGCCAGCAGCTTCGACAGGGGAGCGGGTGAAGCTTTCTTT.

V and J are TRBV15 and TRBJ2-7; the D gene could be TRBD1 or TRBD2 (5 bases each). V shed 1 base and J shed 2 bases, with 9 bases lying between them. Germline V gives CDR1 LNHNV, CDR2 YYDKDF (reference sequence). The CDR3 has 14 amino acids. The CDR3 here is CATSRGLGPYEQYF. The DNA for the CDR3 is TGTGCCACCAGCAGAGGGCTGGGACCCTACGAGCAGTACTTC.

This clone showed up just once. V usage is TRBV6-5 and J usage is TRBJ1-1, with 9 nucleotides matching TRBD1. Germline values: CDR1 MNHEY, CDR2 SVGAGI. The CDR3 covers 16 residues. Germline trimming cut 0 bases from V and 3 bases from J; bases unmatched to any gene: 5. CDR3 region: CASSYSWRTGDTEAFF. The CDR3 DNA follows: TGTGCCAGCAGTTACTCGTGGCGGACAGGGGACACTGAAGCTTTCTTT.

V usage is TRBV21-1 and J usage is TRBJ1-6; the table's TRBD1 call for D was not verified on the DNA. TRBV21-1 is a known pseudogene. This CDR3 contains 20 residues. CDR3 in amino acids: CASSRRGGTGLSSYNSPLHF. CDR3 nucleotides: TGTGCCAGCAGCAGGAGGGGGGGGACAGGTTTGAGCTCCTATAATTCACCCCTCCACTTT.

The CDR3 protein is CASSLALAGGLRGELFF. The CDR3 DNA is TGTGCCAGCAGCTTAGCTCTGGCAGGGGGCTTAAGGGGGGAGCTGTTTTTT. The J gene is TRBJ2-2, the V gene TRBV7-8, with 8 nucleotides matching TRBD1. From germline, CDR1 is SGHVS and CDR2 FQNEAQ. J lost 8 bases, V lost 0 bases, and 11 bases had no gene match. This CDR3 spans 17 amino acids.

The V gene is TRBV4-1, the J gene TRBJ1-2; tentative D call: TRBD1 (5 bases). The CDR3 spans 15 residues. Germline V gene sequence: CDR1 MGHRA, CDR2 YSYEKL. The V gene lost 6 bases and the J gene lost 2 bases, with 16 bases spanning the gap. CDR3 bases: TGCGCCAGCAGTCCAGCGATTCAGGGAAACTATGGCTACACCTTC. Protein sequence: CASSPAIQGNYGYTF.

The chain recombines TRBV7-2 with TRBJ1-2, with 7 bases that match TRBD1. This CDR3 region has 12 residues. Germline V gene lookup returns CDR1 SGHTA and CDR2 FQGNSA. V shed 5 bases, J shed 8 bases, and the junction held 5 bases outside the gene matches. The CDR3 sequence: CASSPAGGGYTF. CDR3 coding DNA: TGTGCCAGCAGCCCTGCAGGGGGGGGCTACACCTTC.

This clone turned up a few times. CDR3 in amino acids: CATRTGETQYF. In nucleotides, the CDR3 is TGTGCCACTCGGACAGGGGAGACCCAGTACTTC. The rearrangement links TRBV10-3 to TRBJ2-5; 8 bases are a match to TRBD1. The CDR3 covers 11 residues. The V and J ends lost 10 bases and 5 bases, in that order; junction bases with no gene match: 3. Germline loops: CDR1 ENHRY, CDR2 SYGVKD.